This T cell receptor beta chain was sequenced for a study of T cell changes during pregnancy in multiple sclerosis. Assay used: immunoSEQ multiplex PCR; TCRdb lists only in-frame clones, some missing. Of under 65,000 clones in the sample, roughly 90% are singletons; the top ten hold roughly 1.5%. The sequence derives from a female donor with multiple sclerosis, enrolled in a pregnancy study. This specimen consisted of peripheral blood, obtained in the second trimester of pregnancy.

The CDR3 bases are TGTGCCAGCAGTGAATCTGGACAGGGACTTCGGGAGCAGTACTTC. This translates into CASSESGQGLREQYF. The chain employs TRBV6-1 and TRBJ2-7; 8 positions match TRBD1. V shed 2 bases, J shed 7 bases, and the junction held 10 bases outside the gene matches. Germline CDR1 is MNHNS and CDR2 is SASEGT. The CDR3 contains 15 residues.